This TCR beta chain was documented in a study of blood T cell repertoires in COVID-19. This CDR3 is 16 amino acids long. V lost 11 bases and J 0 bases, leaving 22 bases between the germline ends. Germline V gene sequence: CDR1 MGHRA, CDR2 YSYEKL. The authors' processing: Reference gene primer amplification in the assay estimated nucleated cell counts. TCRdb's copy holds only in-frame clones and misses some; the assay was immunoSEQ multiplex PCR. The V and J calls and clone size were taken over from that table, and D and trimming were inferred from the DNA. Among a few hundred thousand clones listed, around 85% were seen once. This clone has just one count.

The source material was peripheral blood. V usage is TRBV4-1 and J usage is TRBJ1-2; D perhaps matches TRBD1 (6 bases). This clonotype was sampled from a man in his 60s with acute or convalescent COVID-19. The DNA for the CDR3 is TGCGCCGCAAGTGCAGGCGGCAGGGGCCCTAACTATGGCTACACCTTC. Amino acids: CAASAGGRGPNYGYTF.